This T cell receptor (beta chain) derives from a study of cytomegalovirus exposure and HLA in healthy donors. Findings and limits, study-wide: Overall, around 150 TCR beta chains were annotated as cytomegalovirus-associated. Sequencing probably produced one cluster of sequence variants that were highly shared.

CDR3 length: 13 residues. V was clipped by 5 bases and J by 4 bases, with 8 bases between them. Per germline, CDR1 MNHEY and CDR2 SVGAGI. The PCR made use of 60 Vbeta and 13 Jbeta primers. TCRdb keeps only in-frame clones here, not all; method: immunoSEQ multiplex PCR. The sample holds 100,000 to 150,000 clones. With respect to this clone: Its antigen is unknown.

The rearrangement links TRBV6-5 to TRBJ2-2; D ambiguous. Sequences were obtained from PBMCs. This clonotype originated in a man aged 25-45 years in good health and CMV-seronegative. The CDR3 DNA is TGTGCCAGCAGTCTGCCACTCACCGGGGAGCTGTTTTTT. Translation: CASSLPLTGELFF.